Here is one TCR beta chain with its context. CDR1 LNHDA and CDR2 SQIVND come from the germline V gene (reference sequence). V lost 6 bases and J 6 bases, leaving 9 bases between the germline ends. The length of the CDR3 is 11 residues. This specimen comes from a study of blood T cell repertoires in COVID-19. In the study's own analysis: Amplifying reference gene primers gave estimates of nucleated cell counts. Generated by immunoSEQ multiplex PCR, the TCRdb table keeps only in-frame clones and is missing some. V and J calls plus clone size are reproduced from that table; the DNA served to infer D and trimming. Here the sample spans some 240,000 clones, about 90% being singletons.

The rearrangement joins TRBV19 to TRBJ2-7; no clear D. The sequenced sample consisted of peripheral blood. This TCR derives from an older woman with COVID-19, enrolled during active disease. CDR3 nucleotides: TGTGCCAGTAGCCTCGCTAGCGAGCAGTACTTC. Translating it yields CASSLASEQYF. Looking up the rest from reference TRBV19 and TRBJ2-7 gives the full variable domain: DGGITQSPKYLFRKEGQNVTLSCEQNLNHDAMYWYRQDPGQGLRLIYYSQIVNDFQKGDIAEGYSVSREKKESFPLTVTSAQKNPTAFYLCASSLASEQYFGPGTRLTVT.